Following are 32 T cell receptor beta chains from one sample sequenced in a study of early T cells in non-severe SARS-CoV-2 infection (dated by TCRdb to about 2021). The library came from 5' RACE. Data came from a NextSeq 500. The public sequencing data were trimmed at Q25 with fastp and processed into clonotypes with MiXCR by TCRdb, which kept only in-frame beta chains. Identical CDR3 proteins give one entry, which carries the most common genes and DNA. The sample table lists 25,000 to 30,000 distinct CDR3 sequences, approximately 5.4% of them with a count of one. The top ten clones comprise approximately 0.87% of the sample. What was sequenced was whole blood. The receptors here all came from an adult who was a healthcare worker with PCR-confirmed SARS-CoV-2 infection or an uninfected control (not recorded which).

Of note for this clonotype: Given a much more abundant clone one base away, this may be a read error. This chain connects TRBV9 to TRBJ2-7, with D possibly being TRBD1 or TRBD2 (6 bases each). Germline loops: CDR1 SGDLS, CDR2 YYNGEE. The CDR3 contains 15 residues. The DNA for the CDR3 is TGTGCCAGCAGCGTAGAGGGGGGTAGCTCCTACGAGCTGTACTTC. The encoded protein is CASSVEGGSSYELYF.

CDR3 protein: CASRPSDLDNSPLHF. The CDR3, as DNA: TGTGCCAGCAGACCATCGGACCTGGATAATTCACCCCTCCACTTT. The V and J genes are TRBV6-6 and TRBJ1-6; D call uncertain. The CDR3 length is 15 residues. Trimming left V 6 bases short and J 5 bases short, with 14 bases between. Germline loops: CDR1 MNHNY, CDR2 SVGAGI (reference sequence).

This clonotype was counted many times. The genes are TRBV2 and TRBJ2-3, with 12 nucleotides matching TRBD2. This CDR3 has 16 residues. The V gene end was trimmed by 5 bases and the J gene end by 0 bases; junction bases not matched to a gene: 3. Germline lookup yields CDR1 SNHLY and CDR2 FYNNEI. The CDR3 DNA follows: TGTGCCAGCAGTCGGACTAGCGGGGCTAGCACAGATACGCAGTATTTT. As protein: CASSRTSGASTDTQYF. The variable domain in full, completed from reference TRBV2 and TRBJ2-3, reads EPEVTQTPSHQVTQMGQEVILRCVPISNHLYFYWYRQILGQKVEFLVSFYNNEISEKSEIFDDQFSVERPDGSNFTLKIRSTKLEDSAMYFCASSRTSGASTDTQYFGPGTRLTVL.

The chain is built from TRBV30 and TRBJ1-6; D is unresolved. V shed 3 bases and J shed 1 base, with 16 bases lying between them. CDR3 length: 17 amino acids. Germline V gives CDR1 GTSNPN, CDR2 SVGIG (reference sequence). The CDR3 sequence: CAWRSYSAESYNSPLHF. CDR3 DNA sequence: TGTGCCTGGAGGAGCTATTCGGCCGAGTCCTATAATTCACCCCTCCACTTT.

By share, this clonotype ranks as medium-sized (0.01 to 0.1%). The chain joins TRBV28 to TRBJ1-6; D call uncertain. Deletions cut 0 bases from V and 3 bases from J, with 6 bases between. The CDR3 has 15 amino acids. Germline lookup yields CDR1 MDHEN and CDR2 SYDVKM. The CDR3 sequence: CASSLWRFYNSPLHF. The DNA of the CDR3 is TGTGCCAGCAGTTTATGGAGGTTCTATAATTCACCCCTCCACTTT.

Ten or more counts support this clonotype. The chain employs TRBV30 and TRBJ1-2, with TRBD1 identical over 7 bases. The germline CDR1 and CDR2 sequences are GTSNPN and SVGIG (reference sequence). This CDR3 spans 12 amino acids. The V segment lost 0 bases and the J segment 5 bases; nucleotides outside the gene matches: 0. The CDR3 DNA sequence: TGTGCCTGGAGTGTACAGGGGTATGGCTACACCTTC. Amino acid sequence: CAWSVQGYGYTF.

This clonotype has at least ten counts. The rearrangement links TRBV25-1 to TRBJ2-7, with 9 bases identical to TRBD1. From germline, CDR1 is MGHDK and CDR2 SYGVNS. V dropped 6 bases and J dropped 2; count of bases not matched to a gene: 5. There are 14 residues in the CDR3. CDR3 region: CASRGQGVAYEQYF. The CDR3 nucleotides are TGTGCCAGCAGGGGACAGGGTGTAGCCTACGAGCAGTACTTC.

The table lists this clonotype with many counts. The V gene is TRBV5-1, the J gene TRBJ2-2, with 7 bases identical to TRBD1. Germline V gene lookup returns CDR1 SGHRS and CDR2 YFSETQ. The trim removed 4 bases at V and 6 bases at J, leaving 6 bases unmatched. CDR3 length: 14 amino acids. For the CDR3, the DNA is TGCGCCAGCAGCACCCTAGGGACAGCCGGGGAGCTGTTTTTT. This sequence encodes CASSTLGTAGELFF.

This clonotype showed up just a few times. The V call is TRBV30, the J call TRBJ1-1; a weak D match, TRBD1 (6 bases). Germline-derived CDR1 and CDR2 are GTSNPN and SVGIG (reference sequence). V lost 4 bases and J 2 bases, leaving 11 bases between the germline ends. The CDR3 is made up of 13 amino acids. DNA of the CDR3: TGTGCCTGGAAAACAGGGTATAACACTGAAGCTTTCTTT. Encoded protein: CAWKTGYNTEAFF.

This clonotype was detected only a few times. CDR3 nucleotide sequence: TGTGCCAGCAGCTTAGTTGACAGGCCTGACTATGGCTACACCTTC. It encodes CASSLVDRPDYGYTF. The chain has TRBV7-9 and TRBJ1-2; D is possibly TRBD1 (6 bases). The germline V gene encodes CDR1 SEHNR and CDR2 FQNEAQ (reference sequence). Trimming pared 1 base from V and 3 bases from J, leaving 12 bases between. This CDR3 is built from 15 residues.

As concerns this clonotype: The junction differs from germline at one of its ends, possibly a read error. The chain links TRBV5-6 to TRBJ2-5; D is unresolved. Germline V gene sequence: CDR1 SGHDT, CDR2 YYEEEE. The CDR3 has 11 residues. The CDR3 loop reads CVSSKEETQYF. The CDR3 DNA reads as TGTGTCAGCAGCAAAGAAGAGACCCAGTACTTC.

This sequence joins TRBV15 and TRBJ2-1; 10 bases line up with TRBD2. The CDR3 consists of 16 residues. Germline loops: CDR1 LNHNV, CDR2 YYDKDF (reference sequence). Losses at the gene ends were 1 base for V and 1 base for J; bases not matched to a gene: 1. The CDR3 spells CATSRGTSGSYNEQFF. The CDR3 DNA is TGTGCCACCAGCAGAGGGACTAGCGGTTCCTACAATGAGCAGTTCTTC. Filled out from reference TRBV15 and TRBJ2-1, the complete variable domain reads DAMVIQNPRYQVTQFGKPVTLSCSQTLNHNVMYWYQQKSSQAPKLLFHYYDKDFNNEADTPDNFQSRRPNTSFCFLDIRSPGLGDTAMYLCATSRGTSGSYNEQFFGPGTRLTVL.

This clonotype came up a few times. The chain recombines TRBV9 with TRBJ1-1; D possibly corresponds to TRBD1 (6 bases). The CDR3 consists of 18 residues. Trimming pared 0 bases from V and 3 bases from J, leaving 21 bases between. Looked up from germline, CDR1 is SGDLS and CDR2 is YYNGEE. The CDR3 DNA follows: TGTGCCAGCAGCGTAGGCCCCATACCTCGGGGGGCGGACACTGAAGCTTTCTTT. Amino acids: CASSVGPIPRGADTEAFF.

In its sample, this clonotype was seen many times. The V call is TRBV7-6, the J call TRBJ2-5; perhaps TRBD1 as D (6 bases). Trimming left V 3 bases short and J 5 bases short, with 13 bases between. From germline, CDR1 is SGHVS and CDR2 FNYEAQ. This CDR3 spans 14 amino acids. CDR3 amino acids: CASSLGQGWETQYF. The CDR3 DNA reads as TGTGCCAGCAGCTTGGGCCAGGGGTGGGAGACCCAGTACTTC.

This clonotype rates as medium-sized. V usage is TRBV5-5 and J usage is TRBJ2-5; D is tentatively TRBD1 or TRBD2 (5 bases each). This CDR3 has 14 amino acids. V lost 2 bases and J 1 base, leaving 9 bases between the germline ends. Per the germline V gene, CDR1 is SGHKS and CDR2 is YYEKEE (reference sequence). The CDR3 region is CASSLRGPQETQYF. The CDR3 nucleotides read TGTGCCAGCAGCTTACGGGGCCCCCAAGAGACCCAGTACTTC. Complete variable domain (other parts from reference TRBV5-5 and TRBJ2-5): DAGVTQSPTHLIKTRGQQVTLRCSPISGHKSVSWYQQVLGQGPQFIFQYYEKEERGRGNFPDRFSARQFPNYSSELNVNALLLGDSALYLCASSLRGPQETQYFGPGTRLLVL.

This clonotype came up many times. The CDR3 region has the DNA TGTGCCAGCAGTTCAACCGCAGGTTATGCTGAAGCTTTCTTT. It codes for CASSSTAGYAEAFF. This rearrangement joins TRBV13 to TRBJ1-1; D unresolved. The CDR3 sequence is 14 residues long. The V end was cut by 6 bases, the J end by 6 bases, with 17 bases between. Germline assignment: CDR1 PRHDT and CDR2 FYEKMQ (reference sequence).

This chain uses TRBV6-1 with TRBJ2-5, with unresolved D. Deletions cut 4 bases from V and 10 bases from J, with 16 bases between. CDR1 MNHNS and CDR2 SASEGT come from the germline V gene. The CDR3 loop spans 13 amino acids. In DNA form, the CDR3 reads TGTGCCAGCAGTGCACAGACCCGATGGGACCAGTACTTC. Translation: CASSAQTRWDQYF.

This clonotype was detected ten times or more. This chain joins TRBV18 and TRBJ1-5; D unresolved. The CDR3 covers 15 residues. Looked up from germline, CDR1 is KGHSH and CDR2 is LQKENI. The germline V and J ends were trimmed by 0 bases and 1 base, with 7 bases remaining between them. The CDR3 region is CASSPPLGSNQPQHF. CDR3 coding DNA: TGTGCCAGCTCACCACCGTTGGGCAGCAATCAGCCCCAGCATTTT.

In this sample, this clonotype turned up many times. The chain employs TRBV18 and TRBJ2-7, with TRBD1 matching over 9 bases. Germline V gene sequence: CDR1 KGHSH, CDR2 LQKENI. The CDR3 consists of 15 residues. V trimming: 1 base; J trimming: 7 bases; junction bases outside the gene matches: 8. The CDR3 is CASSPRITGGLEQYF. CDR3 DNA: TGTGCCAGCTCACCACGGATTACAGGGGGCTTAGAGCAGTACTTC.

This clonotype was detected many times. V usage is TRBV3-1 and J usage is TRBJ2-3; a possible D gene is TRBD2 (6 bases). CDR1 LGHDT and CDR2 YNNKEL come from the germline V gene (reference sequence). The CDR3 length is 13 residues. Trimming took 6 bases from V and 2 from J, leaving 9 bases between them. The CDR3 here is CASRLAATDTQYF. CDR3 nucleotide sequence: TGTGCCAGCAGACTAGCCGCCACAGATACGCAGTATTTT.

This clonotype was observed many times. The rearrangement joins TRBV7-2 to TRBJ2-7, with D possibly matching TRBD2 (6 bases). Trimming stripped 5 bases from V and 0 bases from J, with 14 bases between. Germline CDR1 and CDR2: SGHTA and FQGNSA. The CDR3 extends over 15 amino acids. CDR3: CASSPQGGSSYEQYF. The DNA of the CDR3 is TGTGCCAGCAGCCCTCAAGGAGGGAGCTCCTACGAGCAGTACTTC.

In its sample, this clonotype was seen many times. The chain is built from TRBV6-1 and TRBJ2-3; TRBD1 is a possible D gene (6 bases). Germline CDR1 reads MNHNS; CDR2 reads SASEGT. CDR3 length: 15 residues. The V end was cut by 2 bases, the J end by 3 bases, with 12 bases between. In nucleotides, the CDR3 is TGTGCCAGCAGTGAAAGGGGGAGAATTACAGATACGCAGTATTTT. Protein sequence: CASSERGRITDTQYF.

In its sample, this clonotype was seen a few times. The rearrangement uses TRBV20-1 and TRBJ1-2, with D hard to call. V lost 0 bases to trimming and J lost 0 bases, with 14 bases between them. There are 16 residues in the CDR3. CDR1 and CDR2 from the germline V gene are DFQATT and SNEGSKA (reference sequence). The DNA of the CDR3 is TGCAGTGCTAGAGATATTATCGGATCCCCTAACTATGGCTACACCTTC. Translated: CSARDIIGSPNYGYTF.

Turning to this clonotype: A much larger clone lies a single base off, so this may be a read error. The rearrangement uses TRBV6-2 or TRBV6-3 and TRBJ2-7; 7 nucleotides match TRBD2. The CDR3 contains 14 residues. In germline, CDR1 is MNHEY, CDR2 SVGEGT. Losses at the gene ends were 0 bases for V and 8 bases for J; bases not matched to a gene: 7. The CDR3 loop is CASSYSGRGSKQYF. CDR3 nucleotides: TGTGCCAGCAGTTACTCGGGGCGGGGGAGCAAGCAGTACTTC.

This clonotype showed up many times. This sequence joins TRBV28 and TRBJ2-2; 9 bases match TRBD2. There are 17 residues in the CDR3. Germline V lookup: CDR1 MDHEN, CDR2 SYDVKM. V lost 4 bases and J lost 6; bases outside the gene matches: 12. The CDR3 loop is CASSSPILAGSPGELFF. The CDR3 DNA follows: TGTGCCAGCAGTTCTCCTATACTAGCGGGCTCACCCGGGGAGCTGTTTTTT.

This clonotype is classed as medium-sized. This chain uses TRBV6-2 or TRBV6-3 with TRBJ1-2; D possibly corresponds to TRBD1 (6 bases). Per germline, CDR1 MNHEY and CDR2 SVGEGT. The CDR3 length is 12 residues. Between the trimmed V and J ends, which lost 9 bases and 4 bases, there was a span of 12 bases. The CDR3 nucleotides are TGTGCCAGTAGAACAGGGAGCTATGGCTACACCTTC. Its translation: CASRTGSYGYTF.

The gene calls are TRBV20-1 and TRBJ2-5; 8 bases map to TRBD2. CDR1 DFQATT and CDR2 SNEGSKA come from the germline V gene (reference sequence). J was trimmed by 6 bases and V by 5 bases; bases with no gene match: 11. This CDR3 has 14 residues. The CDR3 sequence is CSAGGGGPQKTQYF. CDR3 DNA sequence: TGCAGTGCTGGTGGCGGGGGGCCCCAGAAGACCCAGTACTTC.

The J gene is TRBJ2-7, the V gene TRBV28; TRBD2 is a possible D gene (5 bases). The CDR3 extends over 16 amino acids. The germline V gene has CDR1 MDHEN and CDR2 SYDVKM. V lost 5 bases and J 2 bases, leaving 19 bases between the germline ends. This chain's CDR3 is CASSTPGRVQAYEQYF. DNA for the CDR3: TGTGCCAGCAGTACCCCCGGGCGGGTCCAGGCCTACGAGCAGTACTTC.

Relative to its sample, this clonotype is medium-sized (0.01 to 0.1%). CDR3 in DNA: TGTGCCAGCAGCCCAGGTATGAACACTGAAGCTTTCTTT. Encoded protein: CASSPGMNTEAFF. V is TRBV11-2 and J is TRBJ1-1; no reliable D call. Germline values: CDR1 SGHAT, CDR2 FQNNGV. The CDR3 loop spans 13 amino acids. V shed 5 bases and J shed 0 bases, with 7 bases lying between them.

This clonotype is medium-sized (0.01 to 0.1%). The V gene is TRBV2, the J gene TRBJ1-5; no reliable D call. This CDR3 contains 15 residues. V lost 3 bases and J 5 bases, leaving 14 bases between the germline ends. Germline-derived CDR1 and CDR2 are SNHLY and FYNNEI. The CDR3 sequence: CASSETSPDHQPQHF. CDR3 sequence (DNA): TGTGCCAGCAGTGAGACTTCTCCAGACCATCAGCCCCAGCATTTT.

This clonotype was found many times. The DNA for the CDR3 is TGTGCCAGCAGTCCCGGGACAGGGGCGATCTATGGCTACACCTTC. This codes for CASSPGTGAIYGYTF. V and J are TRBV28 and TRBJ1-2; 10 bases match TRBD1. This CDR3 region has 15 residues. Trimming at V came to 5 bases and at J to 4 bases, leaving 7 bases not matched to a gene. Germline V gives CDR1 MDHEN, CDR2 SYDVKM.

Many counts were recorded for this clonotype. The genes are TRBV27 and TRBJ2-1, with D unclear. V was clipped by 7 bases and J by 6 bases, with 13 bases between them. The CDR3 extends over 13 amino acids. CDR1 is MNHEY, CDR2 SMNVEV, per germline (reference sequence). The CDR3 nucleotides read TGTGCCAGCAAATTTTATTCTAGCAATGAGCAGTTCTTC. It is translated as CASKFYSSNEQFF.